This T cell receptor beta chain was observed in a study of molecular identifiers for immune sequencing clone quantification. General study results and limits: Over 98% of CMV-specific effector molecules, but under 1% of naive ones, were in clones above 20 copies.

Naive CD8 libraries used 20,000 to 1,000,000 sorted cells and 10%, 30% or 50% RNA. V shed 5 bases, J shed 2 bases, and the junction held 9 bases outside the gene matches. Germline V gene sequence: CDR1 SNHLY, CDR2 FYNNEI. The CDR3 is made up of 17 amino acids. This clonotype was counted a few times. As yet, its antigen is unknown. Bulk libraries came from a prior protocol with listed TCR primers. A single record per CDR3 protein comes from TCRdb applying MiXCR to the PCR reads. The sample has over 600,000 distinct CDR3 sequences, around 20% seen once. The TCR sequence derives from a human donor in good health. Some libraries in this study had Jurkat cell RNA spiked in. Sample: naive CD8+ T cells from blood, with Jurkat cell RNA spiked in. As to subset: FACS-sorted CD8+CD4-CCR7+CD45RA+ naive T cells. V and J are TRBV2 and TRBJ2-5; 12 bases are a match to TRBD2. The DNA for the CDR3 is TGTGCCAGCAGTAAATCTAGCGGGGGGGTTTCACAAGAGACCCAGTACTTC. Its translation is CASSKSSGGVSQETQYF.